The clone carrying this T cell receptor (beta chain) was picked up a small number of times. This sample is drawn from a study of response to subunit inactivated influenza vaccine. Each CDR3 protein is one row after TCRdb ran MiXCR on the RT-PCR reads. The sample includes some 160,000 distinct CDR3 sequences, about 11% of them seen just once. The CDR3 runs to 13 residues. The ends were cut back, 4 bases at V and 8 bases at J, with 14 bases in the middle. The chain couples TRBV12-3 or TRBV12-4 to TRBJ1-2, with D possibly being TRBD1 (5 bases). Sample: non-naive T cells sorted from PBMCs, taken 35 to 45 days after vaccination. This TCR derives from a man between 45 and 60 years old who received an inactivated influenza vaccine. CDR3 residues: CASSSTGTGGYTF. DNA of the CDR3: TGTGCCAGCAGTTCCACAGGTACGGGAGGCTACACCTTC.